What follows describes a single T cell receptor (beta chain). Its antigen is not identified. The data originate from a study of cytomegalovirus exposure and HLA in healthy donors. Overall study results and limits: In vitro data verified three CMV-associated chains as specific for CMV antigens. Several of the most significant clusters appeared, in a later analysis, to be linked to common viral pathogens. Within an earlier analysis, most TCR beta V segments proved productive either about 87% or about 30% of the time. In a later analysis, at a false discovery rate of 0.05, 15,000 to 20,000 TCR beta sequences matched HLA alleles.

Germline CDR1 SGDLS, CDR2 YYNGEE. Unmatched junction bases numbered 9, after V lost 0 bases and J lost 9 bases. The CDR3 has 16 amino acids. A multiplex PCR was run with 60 Vbeta primers and 13 Jbeta primers. This table comes from immunoSEQ multiplex PCR, and its TCRdb copy is limited to in-frame clones, with some not included. The sample lists about 170,000 clones, about 62% seen once, with around 2.9% in the top ten. The chain employs TRBV9 and TRBJ2-1; 10 nucleotides agree with TRBD2. The sample consisted of PBMCs. The clonotype originates from a man aged 35 to 55 in good health and CMV-seronegative. The CDR3 DNA is TGTGCCAGCAGCGTAGTCGGGCTAGCGGGAGCCGGTGAGCAGTTCTTC. Protein: CASSVVGLAGAGEQFF.